This TCR beta chain derives from a study of cytomegalovirus exposure and HLA in healthy donors. V lost 2 bases and J lost 0; bases outside the gene matches: 6. The CDR3 length is 16 residues. CDR1 and CDR2 (germline): MRHNA, SNTAGT. In regard to this clone: Its antigen is unknown.

Study-wide findings and caveats: Certain sequence variants were highly shared and formed a cluster, and this cluster was likely a sequencing artifact.

13 Jbeta primers and 60 Vbeta primers were used for the PCR. Only in-frame clones appear in the TCRdb table, and some are missing; sequencing was by immunoSEQ multiplex PCR. The sample includes 100,000 to 150,000 clones, over 70% of them seen just once. The receptor was derived from a man aged 18 to 30 in good health and CMV-seropositive. Material for sequencing was PBMCs. The rearrangement uses TRBV6-4 and TRBJ1-1; 7 bases match TRBD1. The CDR3 sequence is CASSDLWDSMNTEAFF. CDR3 in DNA: TGTGCCAGCAGTGACCTTTGGGACAGCATGAACACTGAAGCTTTCTTT.